The present T cell receptor (beta chain) was sequenced within a study of blood T cell repertoires in COVID-19. Authors' methods: It was from reference gene primer amplification that nucleated cell counts were estimated. TCRdb's table, derived via immunoSEQ multiplex PCR, lists solely in-frame clones and lacks some. Clonal size and the V and J genes are those of that table, whereas D and trimming came from the DNA. The table records roughly 260,000 clones, about 85% of them present only once. This clone occurred once. V was trimmed by 3 bases and J by 2 bases, leaving 12 bases between them. The CDR3 totals 15 residues. CDR1 and CDR2 from the germline V gene are SGHKS and YYEKEE (reference sequence).

Sequenced sample: peripheral blood. The sequence was collected from a woman in her 50s who had recovered from COVID-19. This chain uses TRBV5-5 with TRBJ1-3; tentative D call: TRBD1 (6 bases). The CDR3 coding sequence is TGTGCCAGCAGCTCCACAGGGTGGGCTGGAAACACCATATATTTT. As protein: CASSSTGWAGNTIYF.